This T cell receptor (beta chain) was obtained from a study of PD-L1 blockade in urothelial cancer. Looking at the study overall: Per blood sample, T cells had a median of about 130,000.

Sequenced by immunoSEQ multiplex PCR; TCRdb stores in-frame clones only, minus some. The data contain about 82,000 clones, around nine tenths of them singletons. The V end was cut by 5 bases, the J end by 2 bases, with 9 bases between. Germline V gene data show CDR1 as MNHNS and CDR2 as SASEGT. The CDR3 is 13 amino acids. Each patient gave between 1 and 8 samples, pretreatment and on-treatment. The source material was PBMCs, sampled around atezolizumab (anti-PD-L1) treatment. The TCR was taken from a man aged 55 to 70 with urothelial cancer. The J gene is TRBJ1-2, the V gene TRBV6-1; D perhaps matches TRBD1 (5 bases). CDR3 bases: TGTGCCAGCAGTTTCAGGGTCAACTATGGCTACACCTTC. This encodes CASSFRVNYGYTF.